A selection of T cell receptor beta chains follows, all from one sample in a study of OX40 agonist ivuxolimab in advanced cancers. TCRdb keeps only in-frame clones here, not all; method: immunoSEQ multiplex PCR. This table has about 54,000 clones, approximately 84% appearing once. The sequences come from CD4+ or CD8+ T cells sorted from blood, collected in a trial of the OX40 agonist ivuxolimab. The receptors come from an adult with an advanced solid tumor such as melanoma, head and neck, liver or kidney cancer. Each CDR3 is given with its conserved first and last residue. The order of the fields is clone size, J gene, D gene, V gene, CDR3 protein, CDR3 DNA. The D gene is left open where the match is weak. Not all rows give a size; the values are once, few, many and, for expanded clones, a class.

>once|TRBJ1-1|-|TRBV7-6
CASSASQGLRTEAFF
TGTGCCAGCAGCGCATCACAGGGTCTTAGGACTGAAGCTTTCTTT
>-|TRBJ2-2|-|TRBV19
CASRGDLYTGELFF
TGTGCCAGTAGGGGGGACTTGTACACCGGGGAGCTGTTTTTT
>-|TRBJ1-2|TRBD1|TRBV30
CAWSAGQAPDGYTF
TGTGCCTGGAGCGCAGGACAGGCGCCCGATGGCTACACCTTC
>-|TRBJ1-2|-|TRBV20-1
CSAKEGGGYTF
TGCAGTGCTAAGGAGGGGGGTGGCTACACCTTC
>few|TRBJ2-1|TRBD1|TRBV19
CASSVWGQEDYNEQFF
TGTGCCAGTAGTGTTTGGGGACAGGAGGATTACAATGAGCAGTTCTTC
>-|TRBJ2-7|TRBD1|TRBV5-1
CASSSRQGDDEQYF
TGCGCCAGCAGCTCACGACAGGGAGACGACGAGCAGTACTTC
>-|TRBJ1-6|-|TRBV5-4
CASSSAGDSPLHF
TGTGCCAGCAGCTCCGCAGGGGATTCACCCCTCCACTTT
>-|TRBJ1-1|-|TRBV19
CASSIVGGDTEAFF
TGTGCCAGTAGTATCGTAGGGGGGGACACTGAAGCTTTCTTT
>-|TRBJ2-3|-|TRBV7-2
CASSLDRGSDTQYF
TGTGCCAGCAGCTTAGATAGGGGGTCAGATACGCAGTATTTT
>-|TRBJ1-5|TRBD1|TRBV15
CATSRAQGQRNQPQHF
TGTGCCACCAGCAGAGCCCAGGGACAGCGCAATCAGCCCCAGCATTTT
>-|TRBJ2-5|-|TRBV29-1
CSVDRTAQETQYF
TGCAGCGTTGATAGAACAGCCCAAGAGACCCAGTACTTC
>-|TRBJ2-1|-|TRBV4-3
CASSQYLSNEQFF
TGCGCCAGCAGCCAGTACCTAAGTAATGAGCAGTTCTTC
>-|TRBJ2-5|-|TRBV9
CASSAEGGAVGETQYF
TGTGCCAGCAGCGCGGAGGGGGGAGCAGTGGGAGAGACCCAGTACTTC
>-|TRBJ1-3|-|TRBV4-1
CASSQSWVETNINGNTIYF
TGCGCCAGCAGCCAAAGTTGGGTCGAAACAAACATCAATGGAAACACCATATATTTT
>-|TRBJ2-5|TRBD1|TRBV2
CASSEKWSGGLGETQYF
TGTGCCAGCAGTGAAAAGTGGTCAGGGGGTCTGGGAGAGACCCAGTACTTC
>-|TRBJ2-7|TRBD2|TRBV28
CASSSGLAGGPSREYF
TGTGCCAGCAGTTCCGGACTAGCGGGAGGGCCCAGTAGGGAGTACTTC
>-|TRBJ2-3|-|TRBV6-5
CASSQPTDTQYF
TGTGCCAGCAGTCAACCCACAGATACGCAGTATTTT
>-|TRBJ1-2|TRBD1|TRBV28
CASESTGGERYCYTF
TGTGCCAGCGAGTCCACAGGGGGCGAACGTTATTGCTACACCTTC
>-|TRBJ2-1|TRBD2|TRBV30
CAWRQLASSSYNEQFF
TGTGCCTGGAGACAACTAGCGTCGAGCTCCTACAATGAGCAGTTCTTC
>once|TRBJ1-5|-|TRBV27
CASIPGPININQPQHF
TGTGCCAGCATACCCGGACCGATTAACATAAATCAGCCCCAGCATTTT
>-|TRBJ2-3|-|TRBV29-1
CSVEGRTETPDTQYF
TGCAGCGTTGAAGGCCGGACAGAAACCCCAGATACGCAGTATTTT
>-|TRBJ1-2|-|TRBV19
CASSSNLGLPRGYTF
TGTGCCAGTAGTTCAAACCTCGGGCTCCCGAGAGGCTACACCTTC
>-|TRBJ1-1|-|TRBV19
CASSQTAGNTEAFF
TGTGCCAGTAGTCAGACCGCGGGCAACACTGAAGCTTTCTTT
>-|TRBJ2-7|-|TRBV14
CASSLGDYEQYF
TGTGCCAGCAGCCTAGGGGACTACGAGCAGTACTTC
>once|TRBJ1-1|-|TRBV28
CASNPFGRLRRNTEAFF
TGTGCCAGCAATCCATTTGGGCGCCTGAGACGGAACACTGAAGCTTTCTTT
>-|TRBJ2-3|TRBD2|TRBV5-8
CASSSPRSGSGADTQYF
TGTGCCAGCAGCTCACCTAGGAGCGGGAGTGGCGCAGATACGCAGTATTTT
>-|TRBJ2-7|TRBD1|TRBV9
CASSVGQGPYEQYF
TGTGCCAGCAGCGTAGGACAGGGGCCCTACGAGCAGTACTTC
>-|TRBJ1-5|-|TRBV6-5
CASSYVDSNQPQHF
TGTGCCAGCAGTTACGTGGATAGCAATCAGCCCCAGCATTTT
>-|TRBJ2-1|-|TRBV27
CASRNSLGFDEQFF
TGTGCCAGCCGGAATTCTCTAGGGTTCGATGAGCAGTTCTTC
>-|TRBJ1-2|-|TRBV5-4
CASSRDDQYGYTF
TGTGCCAGCAGCCGGGACGACCAGTATGGCTACACCTTC
>few|TRBJ1-4|-|TRBV6-5
CASSKTQATNEKLFF
TGTGCCAGCAGCAAAACACAAGCAACTAATGAAAAACTGTTTTTT
>-|TRBJ2-3|-|TRBV6-4
CASILWGPLPDTQYF
TGTGCCAGCATCCTATGGGGACCTCTTCCCGATACGCAGTATTTT
>-|TRBJ2-5|-|TRBV6-5
CASSFSMAEETQYF
TGTGCCAGCAGTTTTAGTATGGCGGAAGAGACCCAGTACTTC
>-|TRBJ2-1|-|TRBV29-1
CSVEPEQFF
TGCAGCGTAGAACCTGAGCAGTTCTTC
>-|TRBJ2-7|-|TRBV5-1
CASSLAAEHSYEQYF
TGCGCCAGCAGCTTGGCCGCGGAACACTCCTACGAGCAGTACTTC
>-|TRBJ1-2|TRBD1|TRBV4-3
CASSQDTGVGGYTF
TGCGCCAGCAGCCAAGATACAGGGGTAGGGGGCTACACCTTC
>-|TRBJ2-2|-|TRBV5-1
CASSLVPTGELFF
TGCGCCAGCAGCTTGGTGCCCACCGGGGAGCTGTTTTTT
>-|TRBJ1-2|-|TRBV20-1
CSEKDYGYTF
TGCAGTGAAAAGGACTATGGCTACACCTTC
>-|TRBJ1-2|-|TRBV19
CASIQNQANYGYTF
TGTGCCAGTATCCAAAATCAAGCTAACTATGGCTACACCTTC
>-|TRBJ2-1|-|TRBV6-1
CASSEINEQFF
TGTGCCAGCAGTGAGATCAATGAGCAGTTCTTC
>-|TRBJ2-5|-|TRBV19
CASGRGLEETQYF
TGTGCCAGTGGGCGGGGATTGGAAGAGACCCAGTACTTC
>-|TRBJ2-3|TRBD2|TRBV7-2
CASSLNGLAGEEGTQYF
TGTGCCAGCAGCTTAAATGGGCTAGCGGGAGAAGAGGGTACGCAGTATTTT
>-|TRBJ2-7|-|TRBV11-2
CASSPYLQGLHEQYF
TGTGCCAGCAGCCCCTATTTGCAGGGGCTCCACGAGCAGTACTTC
>-|TRBJ1-5|-|TRBV19
CASCSSAGSSNQPQHF
TGTGCCAGTTGTTCTAGCGCGGGGTCAAGCAATCAGCCCCAGCATTTT
>-|TRBJ1-5|-|TRBV7-9
CASSLGGDSNQPQHF
TGTGCCAGCAGCTTAGGAGGGGATAGCAATCAGCCCCAGCATTTT
>-|TRBJ1-4|TRBD1|TRBV28
CASSLTDRENEKLFF
TGTGCCAGCAGTCTGACGGACAGGGAAAATGAAAAACTGTTTTTT
>-|TRBJ2-7|TRBD1|TRBV27
CASSGSGTGRDEQYF
TGTGCCAGCAGTGGATCCGGGACAGGACGGGACGAGCAGTACTTC
>once|TRBJ1-2|TRBD1|TRBV5-6
CASSSTGVLGYGYTF
TGTGCCAGCAGCTCGACAGGGGTTTTAGGCTATGGCTACACCTTC
>once|TRBJ1-5|-|TRBV7-9
CASSLVDRGGNQPQHF
TGTGCCAGCAGCTTAGTGGACAGAGGAGGCAATCAGCCCCAGCATTTT
>-|TRBJ1-4|-|TRBV7-9
CASSRLGGNEKLFF
TGTGCCAGCAGCCGATTAGGGGGAAATGAAAAACTGTTTTTT
>-|TRBJ2-1|-|TRBV20-1
CSASPRDEQFF
TGCAGTGCTAGTCCGAGGGATGAGCAGTTCTTC
>-|TRBJ2-1|-|TRBV11-2
CASTRETYNEQFF
TGTGCCAGCACCAGAGAAACCTACAATGAGCAGTTCTTC
>-|TRBJ1-3|-|TRBV6-1
CASSEAWGDIGNTIYF
TGTGCCAGCAGTGAAGCGTGGGGGGACATTGGAAACACCATATATTTT
>-|TRBJ1-4|TRBD1|TRBV15
CATSTYRGATNEKLFF
TGTGCCACCAGCACCTACAGGGGAGCAACTAATGAAAAACTGTTTTTT